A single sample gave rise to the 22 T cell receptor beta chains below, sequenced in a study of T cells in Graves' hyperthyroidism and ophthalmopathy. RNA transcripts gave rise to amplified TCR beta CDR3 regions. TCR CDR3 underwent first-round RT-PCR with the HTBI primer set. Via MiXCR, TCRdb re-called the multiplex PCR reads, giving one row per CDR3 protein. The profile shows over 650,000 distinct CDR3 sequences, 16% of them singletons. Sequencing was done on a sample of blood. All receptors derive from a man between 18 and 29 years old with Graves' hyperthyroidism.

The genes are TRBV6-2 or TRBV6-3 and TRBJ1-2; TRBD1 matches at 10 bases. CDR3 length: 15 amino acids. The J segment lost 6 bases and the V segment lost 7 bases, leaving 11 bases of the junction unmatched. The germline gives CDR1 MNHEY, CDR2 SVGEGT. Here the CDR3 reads CASKPGQGRFDGYTF. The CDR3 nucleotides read TGTGCCAGCAAGCCGGGACAGGGGAGGTTTGATGGCTACACCTTC.

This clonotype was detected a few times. CDR3 DNA: TGTGCCAGCAGTCCACACACTAGCGGTAATTCCTACGAGCAGTACTTC. Translating gives CASSPHTSGNSYEQYF. This chain connects TRBV28 to TRBJ2-7; the match to TRBD2 covers 8 bases. Germline CDR1 MDHEN, CDR2 SYDVKM. Trimming at V came to 5 bases and at J to 1 base, leaving 10 bases not matched to a gene. This CDR3 spans 16 amino acids.

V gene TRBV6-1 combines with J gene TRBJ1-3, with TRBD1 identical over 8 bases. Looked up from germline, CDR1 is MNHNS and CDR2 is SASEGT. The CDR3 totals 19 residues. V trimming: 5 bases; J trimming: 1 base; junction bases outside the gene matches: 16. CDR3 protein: CASSRRPTGDVGSGNTIYF. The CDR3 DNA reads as TGTGCCAGCAGTCGACGTCCGACAGGGGACGTTGGATCTGGAAACACCATATATTTT.

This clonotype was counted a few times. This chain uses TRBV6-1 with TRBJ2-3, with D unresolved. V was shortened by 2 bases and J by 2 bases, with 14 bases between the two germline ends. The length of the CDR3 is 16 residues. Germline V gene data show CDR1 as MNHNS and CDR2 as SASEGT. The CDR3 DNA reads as TGTGCCAGCAGTGAAAGCCGCAATATTATCACAGATACGCAGTATTTT. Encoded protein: CASSESRNIITDTQYF.

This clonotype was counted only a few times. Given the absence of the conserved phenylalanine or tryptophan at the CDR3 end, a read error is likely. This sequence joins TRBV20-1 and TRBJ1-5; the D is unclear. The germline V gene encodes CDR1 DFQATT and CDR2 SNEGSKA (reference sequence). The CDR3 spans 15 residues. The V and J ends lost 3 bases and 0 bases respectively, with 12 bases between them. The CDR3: CSASRYPASNQPQHL. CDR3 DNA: TGCAGTGCTAGCAGATACCCTGCTAGCAATCAGCCCCAGCATCTT.

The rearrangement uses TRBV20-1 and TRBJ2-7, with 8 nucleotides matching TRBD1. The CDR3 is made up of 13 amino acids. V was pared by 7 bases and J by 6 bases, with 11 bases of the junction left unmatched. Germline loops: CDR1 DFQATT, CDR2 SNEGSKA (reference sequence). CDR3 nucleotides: TGCAGTGGCGTAGCCCCTACAGGGGGCGAGCAGTACTTC. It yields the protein CSGVAPTGGEQYF.

Here the CDR3 reads CASSLGTGIVYQPQHF. As DNA, the CDR3 is TGTGCCAGCAGCTTAGGAACAGGGATCGTGTATCAGCCCCAGCATTTT. V gene TRBV7-2 combines with J gene TRBJ1-5; D might be TRBD1 (6 bases). The CDR3 runs 16 residues. Per germline, CDR1 SGHTA and CDR2 FQGNSA. V lost 1 base and J lost 5, with 15 bases in between. Full variable domain (rest looked up from reference TRBV7-2 and TRBJ1-5): GAGVSQSPSNKVTEKGKDVELRCDPISGHTALYWYRQSLGQGLEFLIYFQGNSAPDKSGLPSDRFSAERTGGSVSTLTIQRTQQEDSAVYLCASSLGTGIVYQPQHFGDGTRLSIL.

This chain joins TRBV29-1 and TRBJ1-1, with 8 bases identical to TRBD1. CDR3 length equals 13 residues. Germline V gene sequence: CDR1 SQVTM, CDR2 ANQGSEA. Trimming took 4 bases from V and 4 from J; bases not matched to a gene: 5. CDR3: CSVANRGFTEAFF. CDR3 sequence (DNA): TGCAGCGTTGCAAACAGGGGGTTCACTGAAGCTTTCTTT.

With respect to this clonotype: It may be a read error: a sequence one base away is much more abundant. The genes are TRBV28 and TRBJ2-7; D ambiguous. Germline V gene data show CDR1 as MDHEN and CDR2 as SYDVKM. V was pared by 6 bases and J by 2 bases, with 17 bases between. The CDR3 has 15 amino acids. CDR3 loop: CASSPASLAPYEQYF. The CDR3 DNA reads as TGTGCCAGCAGCCCTGCGAGCCTGGCACCCTACGAGCAGTACTTC.

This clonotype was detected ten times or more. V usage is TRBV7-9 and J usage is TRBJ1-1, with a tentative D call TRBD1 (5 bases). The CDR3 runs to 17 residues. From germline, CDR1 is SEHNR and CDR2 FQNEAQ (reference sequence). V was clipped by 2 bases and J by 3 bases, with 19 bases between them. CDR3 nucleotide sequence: TGTGCCAGCAGCTTACTGCAGGGCGGAGCCGTCGACACTGAAGCTTTCTTT. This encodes CASSLLQGGAVDTEAFF.

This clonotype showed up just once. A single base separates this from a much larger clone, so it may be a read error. CDR3 sequence (DNA): TGTGCCAGCAGCGCCCCACTAGCGGGAGGAGACAATGAGCAGTTCTTC. Encoded protein: CASSAPLAGGDNEQFF. The chain uses TRBV9 and TRBJ2-1; 12 positions match TRBD2. The V gene's germline CDR1 is SGDLS and CDR2 YYNGEE. The CDR3 length is 16 residues. J gave up 5 bases and V 3 bases, and 6 bases lay outside the gene matches.

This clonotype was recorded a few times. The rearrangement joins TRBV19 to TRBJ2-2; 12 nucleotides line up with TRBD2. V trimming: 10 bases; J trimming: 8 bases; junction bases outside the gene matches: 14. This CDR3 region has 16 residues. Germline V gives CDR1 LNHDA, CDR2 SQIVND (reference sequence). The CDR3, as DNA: TGTGCCACCTTGACTAGCGGGAGCTCGAGAAGGGGGGAGCTGTTTTTT. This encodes CATLTSGSSRRGELFF.

CDR3 sequence (DNA): TGTGCCATCGGGAGGCCAGAGAACACTGAAGCTTTCTTT. It specifies CAIGRPENTEAFF. J is TRBJ1-1 and V is TRBV10-3, with D unresolved. The V gene's germline CDR1 is ENHRY and CDR2 SYGVKD. The CDR3 has 13 residues. V lost 8 bases and J 1 base, leaving 11 bases between the germline ends.

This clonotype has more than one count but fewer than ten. CDR3 coding DNA: TGTGCCAGCAGTGTACTACTAAAGGAAAAACTGTTTTTT. This translates into CASSVLLKEKLFF. The chain joins TRBV6-1 to TRBJ1-4; D ambiguous. CDR3 length equals 13 residues. The germline V gene encodes CDR1 MNHNS and CDR2 SASEGT. The germline V and J ends were trimmed by 4 bases and 8 bases, with 11 bases remaining between them.

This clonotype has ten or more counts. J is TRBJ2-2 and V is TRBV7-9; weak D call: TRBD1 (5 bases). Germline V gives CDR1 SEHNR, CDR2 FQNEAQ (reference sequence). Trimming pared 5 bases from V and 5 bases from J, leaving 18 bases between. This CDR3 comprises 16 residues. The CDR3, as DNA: TGTGCCAGCAGCCCCCGGCAGGGTGGATCTACCGGGGAGCTGTTTTTT. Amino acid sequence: CASSPRQGGSTGELFF. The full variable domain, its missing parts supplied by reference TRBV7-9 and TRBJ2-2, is DTGVSQNPRHKITKRGQNVTFRCDPISEHNRLYWYRQTLGQGPEFLTYFQNEAQLEKSRLLSDRFSAERPKGSFSTLEIQRTEQGDSAMYLCASSPRQGGSTGELFFGEGSRLTVL.

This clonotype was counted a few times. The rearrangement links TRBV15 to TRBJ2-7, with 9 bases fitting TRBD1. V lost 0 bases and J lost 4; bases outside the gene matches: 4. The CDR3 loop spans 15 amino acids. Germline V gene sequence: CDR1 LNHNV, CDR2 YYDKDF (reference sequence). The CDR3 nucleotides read TGTGCCACCAGCAGAGATCGGGACAGGGTTTACGAGCAGTACTTC. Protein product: CATSRDRDRVYEQYF.

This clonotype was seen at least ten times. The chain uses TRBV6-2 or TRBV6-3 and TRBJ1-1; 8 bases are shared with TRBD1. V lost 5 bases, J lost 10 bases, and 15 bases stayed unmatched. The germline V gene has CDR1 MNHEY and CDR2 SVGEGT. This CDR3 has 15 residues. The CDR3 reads CASSAPGQGVSVAFF. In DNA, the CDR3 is TGTGCCAGCAGTGCTCCCGGACAGGGAGTTTCTGTAGCTTTCTTT.

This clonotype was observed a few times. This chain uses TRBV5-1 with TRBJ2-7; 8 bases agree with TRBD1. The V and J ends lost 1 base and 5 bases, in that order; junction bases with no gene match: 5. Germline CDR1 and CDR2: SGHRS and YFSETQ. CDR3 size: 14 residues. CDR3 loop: CASSLLTGVDEQYF. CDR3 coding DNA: TGCGCCAGCAGCTTGTTGACAGGGGTCGACGAGCAGTACTTC.

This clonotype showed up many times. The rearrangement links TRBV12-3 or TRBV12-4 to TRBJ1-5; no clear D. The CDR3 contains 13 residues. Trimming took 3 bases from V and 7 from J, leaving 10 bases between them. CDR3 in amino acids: CASSFDPKQPQHF. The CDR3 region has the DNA TGTGCCAGCAGTTTTGATCCTAAGCAGCCCCAGCATTTT.

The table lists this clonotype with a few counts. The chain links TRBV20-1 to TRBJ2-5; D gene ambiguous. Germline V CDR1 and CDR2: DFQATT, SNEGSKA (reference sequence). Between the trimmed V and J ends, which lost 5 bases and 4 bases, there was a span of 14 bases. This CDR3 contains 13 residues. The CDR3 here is CSAWESMGETQYF. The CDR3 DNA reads TGCAGTGCTTGGGAATCCATGGGAGAGACCCAGTACTTC.

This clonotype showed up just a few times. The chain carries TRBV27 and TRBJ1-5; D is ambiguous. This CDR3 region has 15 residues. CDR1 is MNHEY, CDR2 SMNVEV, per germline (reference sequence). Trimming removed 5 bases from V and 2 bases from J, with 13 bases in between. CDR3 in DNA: TGTGCCAGCAGTCCGGCTAGAAGGGGCAATCAGCCCCAGCATTTT. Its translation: CASSPARRGNQPQHF.

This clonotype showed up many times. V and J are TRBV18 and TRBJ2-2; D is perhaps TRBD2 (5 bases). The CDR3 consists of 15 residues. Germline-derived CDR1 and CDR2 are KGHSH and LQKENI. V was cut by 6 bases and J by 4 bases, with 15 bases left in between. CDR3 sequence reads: CASSGVDIFTGELFF. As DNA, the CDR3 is TGTGCCAGCTCCGGGGTAGACATCTTCACCGGGGAGCTGTTTTTT.